This T cell receptor beta chain was sequenced for a study of technical replicates of blood from a few donors. J lost 5 bases, V lost 3 bases, and 8 bases had no gene match. CDR1 is SEHNR, CDR2 FQNEAQ, per germline (reference sequence). This CDR3 comprises 15 residues. Profiling relied on immunoSEQ multiplex PCR, and the TCRdb table lists in-frame clones only, not all of them. The data contain 80,000 to 100,000 clones, 92% of them singletons. This sequence originates from a human donor in good health. The chain is built from TRBV7-9 and TRBJ2-3; TRBD2 agrees at 7 bases. Sequenced: T cells isolated from PBMCs. The CDR3 DNA reads as TGTGCCAGCAGCTTCGGCGCGTCGGGGGGAGATACGCAGTATTTT. Amino acid sequence: CASSFGASGGDTQYF.